One and the same sample provided the 17 T cell receptor beta chains below, sequenced in a study of pediatric ulcerative colitis. Libraries were prepared by immunoSEQ multiplex PCR; TCRdb keeps only in-frame clonotypes and omits some of them. The data hold 32,000 or so clones, with roughly four fifths observed a single time. Sequenced input: blood. These receptors originate from a boy younger than 18 with severe ulcerative colitis.

This clone was observed a few times. This chain's CDR3 is CASSLGRLVGPVEQYF. In DNA, the CDR3 is TGCGCCAGCAGCCTAGGAAGACTCGTCGGTCCTGTGGAGCAGTACTTC. The chain uses TRBV4-1 and TRBJ2-7; D not resolved. Trimming cost V 4 bases and J 7 bases, with 23 bases left between them. CDR1 and CDR2 from the germline V gene are MGHRA and YSYEKL. The CDR3 has 16 residues.

The chain recombines TRBV30 with TRBJ2-6, with D unresolved. Germline V CDR1 and CDR2: GTSNPN, SVGIG (reference sequence). The CDR3 runs 14 residues. The ends were cut back, 2 bases at V and 2 bases at J, with 7 bases in the middle. CDR3 DNA sequence: TGTGCCTGGAGTACCCGGGCTGGGGCCAACGTCCTGACTTTC. It specifies CAWSTRAGANVLTF.

The chain recombines TRBV7-6 with TRBJ1-6, with 8 bases fitting TRBD1. The trim removed 5 bases at V and 10 bases at J, leaving 10 bases unmatched. The CDR3 extends over 15 amino acids. Germline assignment: CDR1 SGHVS and CDR2 FNYEAQ. The CDR3 DNA sequence: TGTGCCAGCAGCCAGAGGACAGGGCTAGACTCACCCCTCCACTTT. Translation gives CASSQRTGLDSPLHF. The whole variable domain, filled in from reference TRBV7-6 and TRBJ1-6, reads GAGVSQSPRYKVTKRGQDVALRCDPISGHVSLYWYRQALGQGPEFLTYFNYEAQQDKSGLPNDRFSAERPEGSISTLTIQRTEQRDSAMYRCASSQRTGLDSPLHFGNGTRLTVT.

The chain joins TRBV5-6 to TRBJ1-4; unclear D gene. The CDR3 loop spans 17 amino acids. Trimming left V 1 base short and J 0 bases short, with 13 bases between. CDR1 and CDR2 (germline): SGHDT, YYEEEE. Written as DNA, the CDR3 is TGTGCCAGCAGCTTGAAGTTGACACATGCAACTAATGAAAAACTGTTTTTT. Translation: CASSLKLTHATNEKLFF.

The CDR3 DNA is TGTGCCAGCAGCCGGACAGGGCCCACCTTAAACACTGAAGCTTTCTTT. This encodes CASSRTGPTLNTEAFF. The chain couples TRBV11-2 to TRBJ1-1; 8 positions match TRBD1. This CDR3 comprises 16 residues. CDR1 is SGHAT, CDR2 FQNNGV, per germline. V dropped 5 bases and J dropped 2; count of bases not matched to a gene: 10.

This clone was seen more than once but under ten times. This sequence joins TRBV5-1 and TRBJ1-6; TRBD1 aligns across 8 bases. Losses at the gene ends were 4 bases for V and 8 bases for J; bases not matched to a gene: 8. CDR1 is SGHRS, CDR2 YFSETQ, per germline. The CDR3 runs 15 residues. CDR3 loop: CASSAAGGLDSPLHF. The CDR3 DNA sequence: TGCGCCAGCAGCGCCGCAGGGGGCCTAGATTCACCCCTCCACTTT.

The CDR3, as DNA: TGCGCCAGCAGCCAACTGGGTGGGAACACTGAAGCTTTCTTT. It encodes CASSQLGGNTEAFF. J is TRBJ1-1 and V is TRBV4-3; D is ambiguous. In germline, CDR1 is LGHNA, CDR2 YSLEER. The CDR3 has 14 residues. Deletions cut 2 bases from V and 1 base from J, with 8 bases between.

This chain connects TRBV30 to TRBJ1-2, with 10 bases that match TRBD1. This CDR3 region has 12 residues. The germline V gene encodes CDR1 GTSNPN and CDR2 SVGIG (reference sequence). The V and J ends lost 5 bases and 8 bases, in that order; junction bases with no gene match: 5. In nucleotides, the CDR3 is TGTGCCTGGCTGACAGGGGGCGCGGGCTACACCTTC. Translating it yields CAWLTGGAGYTF. Supplemented by reference TRBV30 and TRBJ1-2, the full variable domain reads SQTIHQWPATLVQPVGSPLSLECTVEGTSNPNLYWYRQAAGRGLQLLFYSVGIGQISSEVPQNLSASRPQDRQFILSSKKLLLSDSGFYLCAWLTGGAGYTFGSGTRLTVV.

The V and J genes are TRBV18 and TRBJ1-5; D not certain. The CDR3 spans 13 residues. Germline V gene data show CDR1 as KGHSH and CDR2 as LQKENI. V lost 6 bases, J lost 5 bases, and 11 bases lay in between. CDR3 residues: CASSRESYQPQHF. The CDR3 DNA is TGTGCCAGCTCTCGCGAGAGTTATCAGCCCCAGCATTTT.

The chain uses TRBV21-1 and TRBJ1-2. TRBV21-1 is designated a pseudogene. This CDR3 is built from 14 residues. CDR3 sequence (DNA): TGTGCCAGCAGCCGCAAGGGAGGGGGCGAGGGCTACACCTTC. Translated, it gives CASSRKGGGEGYTF.

The chain is built from TRBV10-3 and TRBJ2-5; 9 nucleotides line up with TRBD1. The CDR3 covers 15 residues. Trimming removed 2 bases from V and 5 bases from J; junction bases left unmatched: 6. From germline, CDR1 is ENHRY and CDR2 SYGVKD. DNA of the CDR3: TGTGCCATCAGTGAGGGGGGGACAGGGTTGGAGACCCAGTACTTC. Translation: CAISEGGTGLETQYF.

CDR3 DNA sequence: TGTGCCAGCAGTCCCAGCGCGAGGGCGCACTACGAGCAGTACTTC. Translation gives CASSPSARAHYEQYF. This chain connects TRBV27 to TRBJ2-7; D is perhaps TRBD2 (5 bases). Trimming removed 5 bases from V and 3 bases from J, with 17 bases in between. CDR3 length: 15 amino acids. Germline values: CDR1 MNHEY, CDR2 SMNVEV (reference sequence).

The chain is built from TRBV27 and TRBJ1-2; D is possibly TRBD1 (5 bases). Germline CDR1 MNHEY, CDR2 SMNVEV (reference sequence). The CDR3 runs 13 residues. Trimming left V 2 bases short and J 6 bases short, with 10 bases between. The CDR3 loop reads CASSLIPTDGYTF. CDR3 nucleotides: TGTGCCAGCAGTTTAATTCCGACAGATGGCTACACCTTC.

The sample holds a few counts of this clone. The rearrangement links TRBV2 to TRBJ1-2; 9 bases map to TRBD1. The CDR3 length is 15 residues. Germline assignment: CDR1 SNHLY and CDR2 FYNNEI. J gave up 4 bases and V 3 bases, and 6 bases lay outside the gene matches. This CDR3 is CASSEKGQGPYGYTF. CDR3 DNA sequence: TGTGCCAGCAGTGAGAAGGGACAGGGACCCTATGGCTACACCTTC.

This clone has just one count. The chain has TRBV19 and TRBJ1-2, with no clear D. The CDR3 runs to 13 residues. CDR1 LNHDA and CDR2 SQIVND come from the germline V gene (reference sequence). V was trimmed by 1 base and J by 8 bases, leaving 11 bases between them. This CDR3 reads CASSIVPLSGYTF. The DNA for the CDR3 is TGTGCCAGTAGTATAGTACCTCTATCAGGCTACACCTTC.

The gene calls are TRBV27 and TRBJ1-6; unclear D gene. Trimming took off 3 bases at V and 13 bases at J, with 16 bases between the two ends. CDR1 is MNHEY and CDR2 is SMNVEV in the germline V gene (reference sequence). The CDR3 totals 14 residues. CDR3 sequence: CASSLSGAFSPLHF. CDR3 in DNA: TGTGCCAGCAGTTTGTCAGGAGCCTTTTCCCCCCTCCACTTT.

The rearrangement joins TRBV15 to TRBJ2-7; D is possibly TRBD1 or TRBD2 (6 bases each). There are 15 residues in the CDR3. Germline values: CDR1 LNHNV, CDR2 YYDKDF (reference sequence). V was clipped by 0 bases and J by 3 bases, with 12 bases between them. In DNA form, the CDR3 reads TGTGCCACCAGCAGAGATACCGGGGGCCGCTACGAGCAGTACTTC. Protein product: CATSRDTGGRYEQYF. Looking up the rest from reference TRBV15 and TRBJ2-7 gives the full variable domain: DAMVIQNPRYQVTQFGKPVTLSCSQTLNHNVMYWYQQKSSQAPKLLFHYYDKDFNNEADTPDNFQSRRPNTSFCFLDIRSPGLGDTAMYLCATSRDTGGRYEQYFGPGTRLTVT.